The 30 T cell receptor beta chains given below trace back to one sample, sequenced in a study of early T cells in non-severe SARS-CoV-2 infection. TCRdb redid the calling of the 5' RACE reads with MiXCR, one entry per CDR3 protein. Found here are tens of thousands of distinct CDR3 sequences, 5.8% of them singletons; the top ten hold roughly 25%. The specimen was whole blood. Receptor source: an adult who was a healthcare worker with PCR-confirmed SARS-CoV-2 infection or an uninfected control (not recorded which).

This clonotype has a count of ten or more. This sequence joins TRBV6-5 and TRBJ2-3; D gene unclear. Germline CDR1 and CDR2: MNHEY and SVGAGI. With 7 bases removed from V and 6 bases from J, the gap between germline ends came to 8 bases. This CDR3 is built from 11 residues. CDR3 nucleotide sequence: TGTGCCAGCAACGTGGGGGATACGCAGTATTTT. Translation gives CASNVGDTQYF.

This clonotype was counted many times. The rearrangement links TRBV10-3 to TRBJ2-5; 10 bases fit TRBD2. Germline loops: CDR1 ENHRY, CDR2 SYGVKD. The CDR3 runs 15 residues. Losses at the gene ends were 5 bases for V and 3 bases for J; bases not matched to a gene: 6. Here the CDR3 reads CAISSAGGPKETQYF. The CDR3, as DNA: TGTGCCATCAGTTCAGCGGGGGGGCCTAAAGAGACCCAGTACTTC.

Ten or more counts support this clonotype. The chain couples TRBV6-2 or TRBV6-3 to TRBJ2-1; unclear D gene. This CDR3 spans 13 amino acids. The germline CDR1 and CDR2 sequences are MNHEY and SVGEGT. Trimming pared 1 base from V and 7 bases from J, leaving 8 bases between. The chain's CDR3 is CASSYWEANEQFF. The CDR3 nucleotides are TGTGCCAGCAGTTACTGGGAAGCAAATGAGCAGTTCTTC.

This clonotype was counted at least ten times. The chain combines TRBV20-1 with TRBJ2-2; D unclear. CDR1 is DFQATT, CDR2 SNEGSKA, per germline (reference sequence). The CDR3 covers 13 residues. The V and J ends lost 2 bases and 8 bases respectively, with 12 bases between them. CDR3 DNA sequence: TGCAGTGCTAGACTTCAAGGTACTGGGGAGCTGTTTTTT. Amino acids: CSARLQGTGELFF.

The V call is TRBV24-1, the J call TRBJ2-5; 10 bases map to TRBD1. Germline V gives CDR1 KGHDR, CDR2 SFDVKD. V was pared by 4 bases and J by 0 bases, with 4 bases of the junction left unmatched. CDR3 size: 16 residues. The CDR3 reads CATSDGQGGYQETQYF. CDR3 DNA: TGTGCCACCAGTGACGGACAGGGGGGGTACCAAGAGACCCAGTACTTC.

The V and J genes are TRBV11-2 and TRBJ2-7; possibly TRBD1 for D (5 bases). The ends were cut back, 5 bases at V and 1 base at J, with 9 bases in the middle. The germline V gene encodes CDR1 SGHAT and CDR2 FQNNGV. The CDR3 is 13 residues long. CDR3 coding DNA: TGTGCCAGCAGCCCACAGGATTCCTACGAGCAGTACTTC. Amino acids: CASSPQDSYEQYF.

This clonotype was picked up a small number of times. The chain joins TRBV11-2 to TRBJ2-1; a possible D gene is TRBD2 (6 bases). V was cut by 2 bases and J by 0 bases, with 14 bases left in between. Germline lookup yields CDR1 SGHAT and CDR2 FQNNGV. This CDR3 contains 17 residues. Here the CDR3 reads CASSLQIADSSYNEQFF. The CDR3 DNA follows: TGTGCCAGCAGCTTACAGATAGCGGATAGCTCCTACAATGAGCAGTTCTTC. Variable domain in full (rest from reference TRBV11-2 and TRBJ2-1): EAGVAQSPRYKIIEKRQSVAFWCNPISGHATLYWYQQILGQGPKLLIQFQNNGVVDDSQLPKDRFSAERLKGVDSTLKIQPAKLEDSAVYLCASSLQIADSSYNEQFFGPGTRLTVL.

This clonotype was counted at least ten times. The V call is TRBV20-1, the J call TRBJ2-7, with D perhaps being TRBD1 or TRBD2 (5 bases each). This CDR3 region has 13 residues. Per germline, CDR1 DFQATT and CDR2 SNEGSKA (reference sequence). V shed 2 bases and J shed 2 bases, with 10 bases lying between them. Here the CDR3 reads CSARPQGPYEQYF. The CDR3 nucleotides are TGCAGTGCTAGACCCCAGGGACCCTACGAGCAGTACTTC.

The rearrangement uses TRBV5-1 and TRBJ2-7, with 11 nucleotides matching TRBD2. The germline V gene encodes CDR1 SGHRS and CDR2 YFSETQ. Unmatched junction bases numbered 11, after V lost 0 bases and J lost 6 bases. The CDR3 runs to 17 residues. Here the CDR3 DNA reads TGCGCCAGCAGCTTGGCCTTACTAGCGGGAGCCCCCTCCGAGCAGTACTTC. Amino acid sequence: CASSLALLAGAPSEQYF.

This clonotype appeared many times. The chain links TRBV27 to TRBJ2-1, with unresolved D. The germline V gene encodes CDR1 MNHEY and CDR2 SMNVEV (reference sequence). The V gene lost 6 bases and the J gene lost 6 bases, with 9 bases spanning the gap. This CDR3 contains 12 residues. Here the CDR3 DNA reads TGTGCCAGCAGCTTAATCGGCAATGAGCAGTTCTTC. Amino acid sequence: CASSLIGNEQFF.

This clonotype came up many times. This CDR3 reads CASSLGTRFLYEQYF. CDR3 sequence (DNA): TGTGCCAGCAGCTTAGGGACCCGCTTCCTCTACGAGCAGTACTTC. This chain links TRBV7-2 with TRBJ2-7; D gene unclear. Per the germline V gene, CDR1 is SGHTA and CDR2 is FQGNSA. V shed 1 base and J shed 3 bases, with 13 bases lying between them. This CDR3 is 15 amino acids long. The whole variable domain, remainder taken from reference TRBV7-2 and TRBJ2-7, is GAGVSQSPSNKVTEKGKDVELRCDPISGHTALYWYRQSLGQGLEFLIYFQGNSAPDKSGLPSDRFSAERTGGSVSTLTIQRTQQEDSAVYLCASSLGTRFLYEQYFGPGTRLTVT.

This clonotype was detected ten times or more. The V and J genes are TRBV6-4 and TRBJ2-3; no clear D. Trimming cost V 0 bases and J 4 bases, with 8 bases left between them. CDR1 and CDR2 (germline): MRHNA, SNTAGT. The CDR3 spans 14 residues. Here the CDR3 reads CASSDSAAADTQYF. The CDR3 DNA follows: TGTGCCAGCAGTGACTCGGCAGCCGCAGATACGCAGTATTTT.

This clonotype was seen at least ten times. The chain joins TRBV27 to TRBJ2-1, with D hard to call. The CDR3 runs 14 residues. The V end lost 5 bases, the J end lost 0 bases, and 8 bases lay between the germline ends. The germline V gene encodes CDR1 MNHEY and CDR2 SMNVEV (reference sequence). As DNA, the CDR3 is TGTGCCAGCAGTACAGTGATCTCCTACAATGAGCAGTTCTTC. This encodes CASSTVISYNEQFF.

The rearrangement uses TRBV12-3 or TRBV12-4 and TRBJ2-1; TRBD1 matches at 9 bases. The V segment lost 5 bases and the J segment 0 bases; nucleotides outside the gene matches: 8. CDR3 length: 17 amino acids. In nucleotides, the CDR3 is TGTGCCAGCAGTCGGACAGGGGTGATGAGCTCCTACAATGAGCAGTTCTTC. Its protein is CASSRTGVMSSYNEQFF.

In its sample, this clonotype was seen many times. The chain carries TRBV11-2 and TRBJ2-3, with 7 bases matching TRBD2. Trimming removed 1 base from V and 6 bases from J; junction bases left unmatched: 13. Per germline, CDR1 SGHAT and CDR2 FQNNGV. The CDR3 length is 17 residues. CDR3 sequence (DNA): TGTGCCAGCAGCTTAGTCGGCGGGAGTGCTTTTGCTGATACGCAGTATTTT. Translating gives CASSLVGGSAFADTQYF.

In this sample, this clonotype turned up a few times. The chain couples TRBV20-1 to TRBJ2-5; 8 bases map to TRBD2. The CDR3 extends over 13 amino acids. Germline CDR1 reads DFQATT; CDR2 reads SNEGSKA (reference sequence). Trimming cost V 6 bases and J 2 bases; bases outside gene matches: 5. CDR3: CSAIRGGQETQYF. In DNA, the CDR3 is TGCAGTGCGATCCGGGGGGGTCAAGAGACCCAGTACTTC.

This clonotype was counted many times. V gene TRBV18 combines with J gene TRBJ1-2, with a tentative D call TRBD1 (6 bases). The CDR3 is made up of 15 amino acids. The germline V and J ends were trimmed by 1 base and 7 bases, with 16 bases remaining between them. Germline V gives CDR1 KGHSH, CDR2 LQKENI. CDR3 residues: CASSPQPRTAPGYTF. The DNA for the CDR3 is TGTGCCAGCTCACCACAACCGCGGACAGCACCTGGCTACACCTTC.

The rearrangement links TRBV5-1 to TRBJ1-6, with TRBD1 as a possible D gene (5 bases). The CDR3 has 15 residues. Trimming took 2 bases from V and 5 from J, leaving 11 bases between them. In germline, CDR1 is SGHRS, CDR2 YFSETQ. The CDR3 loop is CASSLRDADNSPLHF. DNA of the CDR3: TGCGCCAGCAGCTTACGGGACGCCGATAATTCACCCCTCCACTTT.

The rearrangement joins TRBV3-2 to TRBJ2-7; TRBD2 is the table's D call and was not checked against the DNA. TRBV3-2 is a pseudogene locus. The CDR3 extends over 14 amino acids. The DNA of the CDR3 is TGTGCCAGCAGCCTTAGCGGGGGGACCTACGAGCAGTACTTC. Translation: CASSLSGGTYEQYF.

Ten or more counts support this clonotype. CDR3 amino acids: CASSRRTGVEKLFF. DNA of the CDR3: TGTGCCAGCAGTCGCAGGACAGGGGTTGAAAAACTGTTTTTT. V and J are TRBV3-1 and TRBJ1-4; 9 bases are shared with TRBD1. Losses at the gene ends were 6 bases for V and 7 bases for J; bases not matched to a gene: 6. The CDR3 is made up of 14 amino acids. In germline, CDR1 is LGHDT, CDR2 YNNKEL (reference sequence).

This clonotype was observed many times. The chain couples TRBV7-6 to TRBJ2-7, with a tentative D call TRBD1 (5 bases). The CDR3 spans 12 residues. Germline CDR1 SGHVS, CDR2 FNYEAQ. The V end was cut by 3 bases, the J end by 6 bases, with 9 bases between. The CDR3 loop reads CASSFLGREQYF. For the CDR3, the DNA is TGTGCCAGCAGCTTTTTGGGGCGCGAGCAGTACTTC. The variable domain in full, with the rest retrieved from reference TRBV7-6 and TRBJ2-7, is GAGVSQSPRYKVTKRGQDVALRCDPISGHVSLYWYRQALGQGPEFLTYFNYEAQQDKSGLPNDRFSAERPEGSISTLTIQRTEQRDSAMYRCASSFLGREQYFGPGTRLTVT.

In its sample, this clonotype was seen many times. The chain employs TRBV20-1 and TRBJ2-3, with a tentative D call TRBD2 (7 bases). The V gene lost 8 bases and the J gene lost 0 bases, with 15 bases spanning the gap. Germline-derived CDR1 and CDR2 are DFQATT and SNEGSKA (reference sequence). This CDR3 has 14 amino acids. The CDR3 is CSTLGGVSTDTQYF. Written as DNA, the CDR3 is TGCAGTACCCTAGGGGGGGTGAGCACAGATACGCAGTATTTT.

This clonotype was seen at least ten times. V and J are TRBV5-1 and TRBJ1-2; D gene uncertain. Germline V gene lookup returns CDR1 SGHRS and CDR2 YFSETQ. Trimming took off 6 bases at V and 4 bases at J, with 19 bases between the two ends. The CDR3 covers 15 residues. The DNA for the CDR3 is TGCGCCAGCACCTCCGGCGGGCAACTCACCTATGGCTACACCTTC. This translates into CASTSGGQLTYGYTF.

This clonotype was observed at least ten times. The CDR3 spells CASSLSGRAGELFF. CDR3 bases: TGTGCCAGCAGCTTGTCGGGGCGAGCCGGGGAGCTGTTTTTT. The chain has TRBV5-6 and TRBJ2-2; D is possibly TRBD1 or TRBD2 (5 bases each). The CDR3 is 14 residues long. The germline V gene encodes CDR1 SGHDT and CDR2 YYEEEE. V was cut by 1 base and J by 6 bases, with 10 bases left in between.

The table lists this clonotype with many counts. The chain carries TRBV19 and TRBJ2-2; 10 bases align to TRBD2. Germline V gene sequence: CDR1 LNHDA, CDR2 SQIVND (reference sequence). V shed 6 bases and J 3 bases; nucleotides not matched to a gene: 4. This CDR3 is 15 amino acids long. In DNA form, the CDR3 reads TGTGCCAGTAGCCCTAGCGGGGGATACACCGGGGAGCTGTTTTTT. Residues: CASSPSGGYTGELFF.

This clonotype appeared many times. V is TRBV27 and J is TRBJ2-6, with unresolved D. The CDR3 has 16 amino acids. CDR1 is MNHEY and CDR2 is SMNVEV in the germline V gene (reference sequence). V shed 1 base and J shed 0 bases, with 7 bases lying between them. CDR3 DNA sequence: TGTGCCAGCAGTTTATACGGGTTCTCTGGGGCCAACGTCCTGACTTTC. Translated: CASSLYGFSGANVLTF. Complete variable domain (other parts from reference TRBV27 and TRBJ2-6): EAQVTQNPRYLITVTGKKLTVTCSQNMNHEYMSWYRQDPGLGLRQIYYSMNVEVTDKGDVPEGYKVSRKEKRNFPLILESPSPNQTSLYFCASSLYGFSGANVLTFGAGSRLTVL.

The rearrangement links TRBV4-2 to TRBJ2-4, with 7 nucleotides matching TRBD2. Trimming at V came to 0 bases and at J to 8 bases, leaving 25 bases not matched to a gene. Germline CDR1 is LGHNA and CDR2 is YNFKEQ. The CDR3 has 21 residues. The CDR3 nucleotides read TGTGCCAGCAGCCAAGATCGCCTCAGAGCCGGTGCGACTAGCCGTCGTCACATTCAGTACTTC. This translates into CASSQDRLRAGATSRRHIQYF.

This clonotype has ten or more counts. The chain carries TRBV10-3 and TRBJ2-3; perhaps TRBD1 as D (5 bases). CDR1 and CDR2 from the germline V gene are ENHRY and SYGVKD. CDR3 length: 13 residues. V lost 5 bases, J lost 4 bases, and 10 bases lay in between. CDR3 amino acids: CAISPDRPDTQYF. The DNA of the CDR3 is TGTGCCATCAGTCCCGACAGACCAGATACGCAGTATTTT.

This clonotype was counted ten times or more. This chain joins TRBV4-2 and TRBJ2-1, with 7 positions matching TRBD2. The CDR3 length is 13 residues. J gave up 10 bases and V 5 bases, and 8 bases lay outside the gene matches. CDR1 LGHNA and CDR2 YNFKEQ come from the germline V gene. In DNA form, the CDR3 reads TGTGCCAGCAGCGGAAGGGCGGGAGACGAGCAGTTCTTC. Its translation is CASSGRAGDEQFF.

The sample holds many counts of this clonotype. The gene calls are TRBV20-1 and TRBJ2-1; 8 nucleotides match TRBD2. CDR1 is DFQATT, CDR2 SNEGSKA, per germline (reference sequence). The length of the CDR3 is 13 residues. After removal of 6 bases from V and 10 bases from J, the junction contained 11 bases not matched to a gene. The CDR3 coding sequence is TGCAGTGCGCCGGGACTAGGGAGTGTAGAGCAGTTCTTC. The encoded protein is CSAPGLGSVEQFF.